This TCR beta chain was recorded in a study of CXCR3-negative and CXCR3-positive naive CD8 T cells (dated by TCRdb to the late 2010s). The study in broad terms: In total, about 135 million TRB reads were obtained, or roughly 1.5 +/- 0.3 million reads per library. The TRBV-TRBJ cluster analysis covered naive subsets from five or six donors and memory cells from 3 donors. Diversity and physicochemical repertoire analyses were performed on around twelve donors pooled from two independent experiments.

For each CD8+ T cell subset, flow sorting was done in triplicate, and 250,000 to 300,000 cells per subset went directly into RLT lysis buffer. To keep memory contaminants out, a stringent definition of naive CD8+ T cells was applied: CD45RO-CCR7+CD27+CD95-. Using standard density gradient centrifugation, peripheral blood mononuclear cells were isolated from buffy coats. A FACSAria III was used to flow-sort naive CD8+ T cells into CXCR3-negative and CXCR3-positive populations. Total RNA was extracted from sorted cells using an RNeasy Mini Kit. What the work shows at the level of the full study, not this receptor alone: Freshly isolated PBMCs were used for most assays because CXCR3 expression partially decreased after cryopreservation. Compared with CXCR3-negative naive cells, CXCR3-positive naive cells had TRB CDR3s with higher hydrophobicity (lower Kidera factor 4), lower energy, and higher strength and volume indices. Comparably high repertoire diversity was found in both naive subsets, whereas much lower repertoire diversity was found in memory CD8+ T cells. Because surface CD5, which is linked to self-reactivity in mice, was comparable between the naive subsets, TCR interaction strength was also inferred from the physicochemical properties of TRB CDR3s. Naive CXCR3-negative and CXCR3-positive cells from the same donor showed similar TRBV-TRBJ usage, whereas memory cells showed distinct patterns.

Taken from the germline V gene (reference sequence), the CDR1 and CDR2 loops are DFQATT and SNEGSKA. The CDR3 numbers 17 residues from cysteine through phenylalanine. Nucleotide data are not available. About this clonotype: Its antigen is unknown.

Sequencing used a NextSeq 550. The Human TCR Profiling Kit (MiLaboratory) was used to make UMI-labeled 5' RACE TRB cDNA libraries. The full amount of extracted RNA was used for cDNA synthesis, and the full amount of resulting cDNA was used for PCR amplification. The libraries were made side by side, with each library going through the same number of PCR cycles. In the paper's pipeline: With a minimum of two reads required per UMI, MIGEC and MiXCR pulled out about 50,000 +/- 10,000 unique UMI-labeled TRB cDNA molecules from each library. On average, each library contained about 40,000 +/- 10,000 functional in-frame TRB CDR3 nucleotide clonotypes without stop codons. After downsampling to 5000 UMI-labeled TRB molecules per sample, diversity metrics, including normalized Shannon-Wiener and Chao1, were computed in VDJtools. VDJtools was used to calculate clonotype-size-weighted physicochemical properties of the central five CDR3 residues, namely interaction energy, strength, volume and Kidera factor 4. TCRdb reprocessed the reads and assigns one entry to each CDR3 protein sequence, leaving out DNA. TCRdb's processing, not the authors', yielded these V and J calls. This sample's clone table shows some 130,000 distinct CDR3 sequences. The ten largest clones capture 0.41% of the sample.

The clonotype was recovered from a human donor in good health. Some clones in this sample may be carry-over from other donors' samples. The chain joins TRBV20-1 to TRBJ2-3; checking the TCRdb D call of TRBD2 is not possible without DNA. The specimen was naive CXCR3+ CD8+ T cells from blood. The sample's cell subset or site label is to be understood as: CD45RO-CCR7+CD27+CD95- naive CD8+ T cells expressing CXCR3 (TNR3+). The CDR3 loop reads CSARDPRTSGPTDTQYF.